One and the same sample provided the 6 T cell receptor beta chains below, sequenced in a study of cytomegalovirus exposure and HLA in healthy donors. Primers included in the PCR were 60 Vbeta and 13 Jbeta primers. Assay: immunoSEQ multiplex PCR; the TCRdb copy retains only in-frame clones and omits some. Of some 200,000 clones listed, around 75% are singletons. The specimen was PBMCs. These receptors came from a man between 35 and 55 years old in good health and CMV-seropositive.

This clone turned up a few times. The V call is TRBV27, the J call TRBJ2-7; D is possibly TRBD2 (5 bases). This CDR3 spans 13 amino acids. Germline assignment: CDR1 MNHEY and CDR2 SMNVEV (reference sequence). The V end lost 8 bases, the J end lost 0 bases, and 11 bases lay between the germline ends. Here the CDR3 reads CASDGLSSYEQYF. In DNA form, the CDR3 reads TGTGCCAGCGACGGACTGAGCTCCTACGAGCAGTACTTC.

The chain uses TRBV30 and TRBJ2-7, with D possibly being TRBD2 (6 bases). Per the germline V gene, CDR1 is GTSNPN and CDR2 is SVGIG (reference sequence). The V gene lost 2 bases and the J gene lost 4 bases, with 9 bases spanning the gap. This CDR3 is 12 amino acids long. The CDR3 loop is CAWSPGLYEQYF. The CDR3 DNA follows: TGTGCCTGGAGTCCTGGACTATACGAGCAGTACTTC.

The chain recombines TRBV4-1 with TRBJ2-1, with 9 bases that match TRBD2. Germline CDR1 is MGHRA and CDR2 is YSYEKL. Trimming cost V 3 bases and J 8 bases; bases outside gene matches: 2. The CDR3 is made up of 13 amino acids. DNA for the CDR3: TGCGCCAGCAGCCATTGGACTAGCGATGAGCAGTTCTTC. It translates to CASSHWTSDEQFF.

CDR3: CASGRQGYSPLHF. The CDR3 nucleotides are TGTGCCAGCGGGAGACAGGGTTACTCACCCCTCCACTTT. V is TRBV6-6 and J is TRBJ1-6; 7 bases fit TRBD1. Germline CDR1 is MNHNY and CDR2 is SVGAGI (reference sequence). Trimming removed 8 bases from V and 10 bases from J; junction bases left unmatched: 8. This CDR3 spans 13 amino acids.

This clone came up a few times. The CDR3 DNA follows: TGCGCCAGCAGCCAAGAGGGGACTAGCGCGGTAACGGAGACCCAGTACTTC. Its protein is CASSQEGTSAVTETQYF. V usage is TRBV4-3 and J usage is TRBJ2-5; 10 positions agree with TRBD2. The germline V gene has CDR1 LGHNA and CDR2 YSLEER. This CDR3 comprises 17 residues. Losses at the gene ends were 0 bases for V and 5 bases for J; bases not matched to a gene: 9.

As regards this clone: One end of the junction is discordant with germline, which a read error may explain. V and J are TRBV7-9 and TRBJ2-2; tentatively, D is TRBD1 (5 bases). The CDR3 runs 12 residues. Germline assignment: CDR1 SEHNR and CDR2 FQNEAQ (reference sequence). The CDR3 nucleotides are TGTTCCAGCAGCTTAGAAGGGGAGGAGCTGTTTTTT. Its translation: CSSSLEGEELFF.